These T cell receptor beta chains were read from a single sample in a study of blood T cell repertoires in COVID-19. Profiling relied on immunoSEQ multiplex PCR, and the TCRdb table lists in-frame clones only, not all of them. The sample includes roughly 30,000 clones, 85% of them seen just once. Sequencing input: peripheral blood. The source of these receptors is a human donor with acute or convalescent COVID-19. The donor label of this sample is uncertain. Each CDR3 is given with its conserved first and last residue. The D gene is left open where the match is weak.

D | J | V | CDR3
TRBD2 | TRBJ2-5 | TRBV12-5 | CASGYYRGLAGTQYF
NA | TRBJ1-2 | TRBV27 | CAIQTRWGGYTF
TRBD2 | TRBJ2-5 | TRBV14 | CASSPRGWSGEGTQYF
NA | TRBJ1-1 | TRBV6-6 | CASSYSGGATEAFF
NA | TRBJ1-5 | TRBV7-3 | CASSLYLEAGASNQPQHF
TRBD1 | TRBJ1-1 | TRBV10-3 | CAISEMTGGRTEAFF
NA | TRBJ2-1 | TRBV14 | CASSQDLENEQFF
TRBD1 | TRBJ1-1 | TRBV19 | CASSARQGNTEAFF
TRBD1 | TRBJ1-2 | TRBV20-1 | CSASQGAYGYTF
TRBD2 | TRBJ2-7 | TRBV10-3 | CAISVSGRADEQYF
TRBD2 | TRBJ2-5 | TRBV3-1/TRBV3-2 | CASSPLDVGGRKETQYF
NA | TRBJ2-7 | TRBV6-1 | CASSEARRRGVQYF
TRBD2 | TRBJ2-3 | TRBV7-9 | CASSLGGTGGGDTQYF
NA | TRBJ1-1 | TRBV2 | CASSVQVEAFF
NA | TRBJ2-1 | TRBV29-1 | CSVPSSEQFF
NA | TRBJ2-3 | TRBV7-9 | CASSPSRDTQYF
TRBD2 | TRBJ2-5 | TRBV11-3 | CASSLEGTSPKTQYF
NA | TRBJ2-2 | TRBV9 | CASSAPSGADTGELFF
TRBD1 | TRBJ2-7 | TRBV3-1/TRBV3-2 | CASSPIRDRVHEQYF
NA | TRBJ2-2 | TRBV7-2 | CASSVRGSPNTGELFF
TRBD1 | TRBJ1-2 | TRBV29-1 | CSVERTGNYGYTF
NA | TRBJ1-1 | TRBV21-1 | CASIKRTGKIEAFF
NA | TRBJ2-3 | TRBV10-3 | CAIRDARSSTDTQYF
TRBD2 | TRBJ2-5 | TRBV7-2 | CASSLAGGASETQYF
TRBD2 | TRBJ2-1 | TRBV6-2/TRBV6-3 | CASSSRLAGVGYNEQFF
TRBD2 | TRBJ2-2 | TRBV7-3 | CASSLPEGLAGNTGELFF
TRBD1 | TRBJ1-2 | TRBV7-9 | CASSFSDREGGGYTF
TRBD1 | TRBJ2-1 | TRBV27 | CASSFRDREDYEQFF
TRBD1 | TRBJ1-2 | TRBV7-9 | CASSLLWDRGSDGYTF
TRBD1 | TRBJ1-5 | TRBV28 | CASSTGGAWDSNQPQHF
TRBD1 | TRBJ2-7 | TRBV7-9 | CASSNPRGNLKAYEQYF
TRBD2 | TRBJ2-3 | TRBV5-4 | CASSLAGAGYTQYF
NA | TRBJ1-2 | TRBV6-5 | CASSYSAGQGYGYTF
TRBD2 | TRBJ2-5 | TRBV2 | CASSYGLAGQETQYF
NA | TRBJ1-6 | TRBV7-2 | CASSLLLGGYSPLHF
NA | TRBJ1-4 | TRBV5-1 | CASSLSGAANEKLFF
TRBD1 | TRBJ2-1 | TRBV2 | CASRSPGTGVNEQFF
NA | TRBJ1-1 | TRBV9 | CASSVDPGGIGYTEAFF
NA | TRBJ1-2 | TRBV6-6 | CASRGRGAVVYGYTF
NA | TRBJ2-1 | TRBV6-2/TRBV6-3 | CASSSGEQFF
TRBD1 | TRBJ2-5 | TRBV18 | CASSPPDREGGQETQYF
TRBD1 | TRBJ2-2 | TRBV19 | CASSLRRGQDYTGELFF
TRBD2 | TRBJ2-5 | TRBV6-2/TRBV6-3 | CASGPLDWRGGMETQYF
NA | TRBJ1-2 | TRBV2 | CASTGGSSGGGYTF
NA | TRBJ2-5 | TRBV7-6 | CASSLTARSGAAKETQYF
NA | TRBJ1-2 | TRBV15 | CATNRGFSNYGYTF
NA | TRBJ2-7 | TRBV9 | CASSIDWSSYEQYF